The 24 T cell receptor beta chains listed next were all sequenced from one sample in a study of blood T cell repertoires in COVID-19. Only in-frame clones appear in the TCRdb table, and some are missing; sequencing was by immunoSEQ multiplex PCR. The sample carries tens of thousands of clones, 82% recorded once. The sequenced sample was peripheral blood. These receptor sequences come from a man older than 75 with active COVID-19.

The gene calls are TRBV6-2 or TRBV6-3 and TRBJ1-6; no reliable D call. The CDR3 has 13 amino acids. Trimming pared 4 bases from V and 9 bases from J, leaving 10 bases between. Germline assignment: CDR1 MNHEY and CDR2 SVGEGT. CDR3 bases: TGTGCCAGCAGTTCCGTTTTCGGTTCACCCCTCCACTTT. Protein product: CASSSVFGSPLHF.

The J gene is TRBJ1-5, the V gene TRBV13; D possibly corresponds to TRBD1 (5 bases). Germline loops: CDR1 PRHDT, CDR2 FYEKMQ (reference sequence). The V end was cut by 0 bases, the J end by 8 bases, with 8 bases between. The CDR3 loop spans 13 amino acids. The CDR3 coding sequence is TGTGCCAGCAGCTTAGGCAGGGAGGAGCCCCAGCATTTT. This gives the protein CASSLGREEPQHF.

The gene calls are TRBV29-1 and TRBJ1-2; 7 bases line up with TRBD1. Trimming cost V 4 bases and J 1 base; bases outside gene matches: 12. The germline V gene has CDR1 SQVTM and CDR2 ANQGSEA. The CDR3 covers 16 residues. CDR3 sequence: CSVAYYGTVSNYGYTF. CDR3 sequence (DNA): TGCAGCGTTGCATACTACGGGACAGTTAGTAACTATGGCTACACCTTC.

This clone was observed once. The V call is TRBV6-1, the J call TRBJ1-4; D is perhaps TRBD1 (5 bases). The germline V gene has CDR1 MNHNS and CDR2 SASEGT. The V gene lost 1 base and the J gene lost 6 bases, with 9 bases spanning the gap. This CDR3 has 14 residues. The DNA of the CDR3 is TGTGCCAGCAGTGAAGGTGGGGGGGATGAAAAACTGTTTTTT. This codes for CASSEGGGDEKLFF.

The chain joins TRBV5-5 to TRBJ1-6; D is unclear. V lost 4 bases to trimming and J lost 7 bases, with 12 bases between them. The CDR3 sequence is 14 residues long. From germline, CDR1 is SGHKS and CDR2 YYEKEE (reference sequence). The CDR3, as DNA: TGTGCCAGCAGCGGAGACCATTCCAATTCACCCCTCCACTTT. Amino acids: CASSGDHSNSPLHF.

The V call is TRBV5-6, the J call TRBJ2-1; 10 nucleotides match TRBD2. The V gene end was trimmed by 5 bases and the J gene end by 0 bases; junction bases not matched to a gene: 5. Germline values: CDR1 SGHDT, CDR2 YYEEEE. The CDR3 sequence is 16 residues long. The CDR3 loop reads CASRRGLASSYNEQFF. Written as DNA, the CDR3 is TGTGCCAGCAGACGGGGACTAGCGAGCTCCTACAATGAGCAGTTCTTC.

CDR3 sequence (DNA): TGTGCCAGCAGTGAACGGGGGACCGCAAACTATGGCTACACCTTC. Amino acid sequence: CASSERGTANYGYTF. The V and J genes are TRBV25-1 and TRBJ1-2; D perhaps matches TRBD1 (5 bases). V was shortened by 2 bases and J by 2 bases, with 12 bases between the two germline ends. This CDR3 spans 15 amino acids. Germline lookup yields CDR1 MGHDK and CDR2 SYGVNS.

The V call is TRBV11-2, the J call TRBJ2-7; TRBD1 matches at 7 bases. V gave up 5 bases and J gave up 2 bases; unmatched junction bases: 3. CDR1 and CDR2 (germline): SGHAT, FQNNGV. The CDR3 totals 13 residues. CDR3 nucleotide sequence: TGTGCCAGCAGCGTAACAGGGGCCTACGAGCAGTACTTC. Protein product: CASSVTGAYEQYF.

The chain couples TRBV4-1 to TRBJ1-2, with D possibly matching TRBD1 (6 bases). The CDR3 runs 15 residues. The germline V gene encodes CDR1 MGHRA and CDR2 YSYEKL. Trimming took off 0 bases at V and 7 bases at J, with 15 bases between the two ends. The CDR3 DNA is TGCGCCAGCAGCCAAGATGGATCAGGGGTACGTGGCTACACCTTC. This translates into CASSQDGSGVRGYTF.

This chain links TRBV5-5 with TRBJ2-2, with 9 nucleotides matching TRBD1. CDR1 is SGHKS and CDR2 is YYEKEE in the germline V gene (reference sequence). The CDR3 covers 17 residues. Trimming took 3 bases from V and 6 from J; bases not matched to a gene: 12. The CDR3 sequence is CASSWGPGQGSSGELFF. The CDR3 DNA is TGTGCCAGCAGCTGGGGTCCGGGACAGGGATCCTCCGGGGAGCTGTTTTTT.

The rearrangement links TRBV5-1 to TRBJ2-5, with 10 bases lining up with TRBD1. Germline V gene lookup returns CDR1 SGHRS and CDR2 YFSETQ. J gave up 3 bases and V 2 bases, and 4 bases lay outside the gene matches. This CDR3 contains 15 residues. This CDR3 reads CASSFPGTGEETQYF. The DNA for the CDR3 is TGCGCCAGCAGCTTCCCCGGGACAGGGGAAGAGACCCAGTACTTC.

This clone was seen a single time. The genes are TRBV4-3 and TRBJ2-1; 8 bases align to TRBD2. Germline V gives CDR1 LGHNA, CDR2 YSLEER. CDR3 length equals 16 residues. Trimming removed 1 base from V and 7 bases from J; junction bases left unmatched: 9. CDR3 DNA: TGCGCCAGCAGCCAAGCGGGACTAGGAGGGGGGAATGAGCAGTTCTTC. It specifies CASSQAGLGGGNEQFF.

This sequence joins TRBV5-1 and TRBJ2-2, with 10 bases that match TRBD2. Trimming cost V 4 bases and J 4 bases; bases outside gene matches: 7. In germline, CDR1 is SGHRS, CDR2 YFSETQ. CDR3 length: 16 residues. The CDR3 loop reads CASSPLAGVGTGELFF. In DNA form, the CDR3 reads TGCGCCAGCAGCCCCCTAGCGGGAGTCGGCACCGGGGAGCTGTTTTTT.

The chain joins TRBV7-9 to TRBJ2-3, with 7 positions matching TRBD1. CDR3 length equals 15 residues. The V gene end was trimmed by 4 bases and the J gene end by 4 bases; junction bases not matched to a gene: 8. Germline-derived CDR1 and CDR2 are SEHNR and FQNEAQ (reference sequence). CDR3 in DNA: TGTGCCAGCAGCTGGCCAGGGGGATTGGCAGATACGCAGTATTTT. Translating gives CASSWPGGLADTQYF.

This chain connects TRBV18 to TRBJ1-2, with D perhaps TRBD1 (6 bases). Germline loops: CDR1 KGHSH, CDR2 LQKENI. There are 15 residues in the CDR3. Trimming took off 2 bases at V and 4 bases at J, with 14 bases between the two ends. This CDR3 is CASSPTSQGSYGYTF. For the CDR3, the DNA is TGTGCCAGCTCACCAACGTCCCAGGGGAGCTATGGCTACACCTTC.

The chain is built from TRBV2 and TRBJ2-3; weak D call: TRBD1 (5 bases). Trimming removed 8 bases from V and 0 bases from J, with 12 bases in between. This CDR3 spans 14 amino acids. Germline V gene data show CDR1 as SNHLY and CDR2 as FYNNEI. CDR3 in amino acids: CASSYAGSTDTQYF. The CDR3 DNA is TGTGCCAGCTCGTACGCAGGGAGCACAGATACGCAGTATTTT.

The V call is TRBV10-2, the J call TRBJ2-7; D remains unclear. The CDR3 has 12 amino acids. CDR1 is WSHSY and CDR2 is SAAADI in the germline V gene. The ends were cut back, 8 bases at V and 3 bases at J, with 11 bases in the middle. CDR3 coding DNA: TGCGCCAGCGCCCGGGTTATCTACGAGCAGTACTTC. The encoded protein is CASARVIYEQYF.

CDR3: CASSVLSSEQYF. CDR3 coding DNA: TGTGCCAGCAGTGTCCTATCGAGTGAGCAGTACTTC. The chain uses TRBV6-2 or TRBV6-3 and TRBJ2-7; D not resolved. V lost 5 bases and J 7 bases, leaving 12 bases between the germline ends. This CDR3 has 12 amino acids. The V gene's germline CDR1 is MNHEY and CDR2 SVGEGT.

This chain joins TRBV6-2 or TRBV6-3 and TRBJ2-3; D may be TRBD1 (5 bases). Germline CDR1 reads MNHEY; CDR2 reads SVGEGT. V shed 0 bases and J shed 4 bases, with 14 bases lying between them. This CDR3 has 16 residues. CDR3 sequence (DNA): TGTGCCAGCAGTTACTCGTCCCAGGGAAAAGCAGATACGCAGTATTTT. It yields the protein CASSYSSQGKADTQYF.

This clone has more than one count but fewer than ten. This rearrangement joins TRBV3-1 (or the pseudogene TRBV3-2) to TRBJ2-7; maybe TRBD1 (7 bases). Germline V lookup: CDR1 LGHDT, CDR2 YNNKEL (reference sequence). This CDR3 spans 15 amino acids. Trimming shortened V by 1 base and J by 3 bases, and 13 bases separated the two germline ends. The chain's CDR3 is CASSQAPRGDYEQYF. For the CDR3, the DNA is TGTGCCAGCAGCCAAGCCCCCAGGGGGGACTACGAGCAGTACTTC.

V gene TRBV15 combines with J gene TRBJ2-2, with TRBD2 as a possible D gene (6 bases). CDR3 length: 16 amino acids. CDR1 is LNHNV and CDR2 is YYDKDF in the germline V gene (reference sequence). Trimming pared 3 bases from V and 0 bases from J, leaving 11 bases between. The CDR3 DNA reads TGTGCCACCAGCAGTGAATGGGGGGCGAACACCGGGGAGCTGTTTTTT. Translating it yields CATSSEWGANTGELFF. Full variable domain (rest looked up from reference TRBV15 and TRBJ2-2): DAMVIQNPRYQVTQFGKPVTLSCSQTLNHNVMYWYQQKSSQAPKLLFHYYDKDFNNEADTPDNFQSRRPNTSFCFLDIRSPGLGDTAMYLCATSSEWGANTGELFFGEGSRLTVL.

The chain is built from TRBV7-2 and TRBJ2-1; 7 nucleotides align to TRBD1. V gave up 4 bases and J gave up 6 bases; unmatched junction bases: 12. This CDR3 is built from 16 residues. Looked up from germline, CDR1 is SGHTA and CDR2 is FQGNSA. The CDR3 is CASSWPRQGAGNEQFF. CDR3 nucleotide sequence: TGTGCCAGCAGCTGGCCCCGACAGGGAGCTGGCAATGAGCAGTTCTTC.

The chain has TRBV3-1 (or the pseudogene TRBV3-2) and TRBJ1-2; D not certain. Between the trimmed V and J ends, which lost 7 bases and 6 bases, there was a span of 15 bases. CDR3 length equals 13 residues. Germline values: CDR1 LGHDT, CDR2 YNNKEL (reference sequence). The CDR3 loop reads CASNNPPGNGYTF. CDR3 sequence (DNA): TGTGCCAGCAACAATCCACCCGGGAATGGCTACACCTTC.

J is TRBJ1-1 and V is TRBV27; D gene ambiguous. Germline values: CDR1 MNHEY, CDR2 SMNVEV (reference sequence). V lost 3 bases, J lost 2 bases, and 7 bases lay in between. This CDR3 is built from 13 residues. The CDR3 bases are TGTGCCAGCAGTTTTAGTCGAAACACTGAAGCTTTCTTT. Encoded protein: CASSFSRNTEAFF.